This record concerns one TCR beta chain sequence. This sample includes further DNA sequences coding for the same CDR3. Measured with immunoSEQ multiplex PCR; TCRdb has only the in-frame clones, and not every one. Seen here are approximately 150,000 clones, roughly 93% observed once, and the top ten hold approximately 5%. The CDR3 is made up of 13 amino acids. Germline V gives CDR1 MNHEY, CDR2 SMNVEV (reference sequence). Between the trimmed V and J ends, which lost 3 bases and 3 bases, there was a span of 9 bases. Patients from Seattle were sampled longitudinally, starting during active infection. The sample is drawn from a study of blood T cell repertoires in COVID-19.

Sequenced input: peripheral blood. The clonotype was recovered from a young man with COVID-19, enrolled during active disease. The chain carries TRBV27 and TRBJ2-7, with D unclear. This CDR3 reads CASSFSRFYEQYF. The CDR3 DNA is TGTGCCAGCAGTTTTTCCAGATTCTACGAGCAGTACTTC.